The next 16 T cell receptor beta chains were all read from a single sample in a study of blood T cell repertoires in COVID-19. Sequencing was performed with immunoSEQ multiplex PCR; in TCRdb, only in-frame clones are kept and a portion is missing. The sample lists approximately 110,000 clones, 92% occurring once. Sequencing used peripheral blood. Source of these receptors: a man aged 50 or older with COVID-19, enrolled during active disease.

The chain carries TRBV28 and TRBJ2-7; 10 positions match TRBD2. The CDR3 consists of 18 residues. V lost 3 bases, J lost 2 bases, and 13 bases stayed unmatched. Germline CDR1 and CDR2: MDHEN and SYDVKM. The DNA for the CDR3 is TGTGCCAGCAGTTTTATTGCGGAGACTAGCGGGCGACCCTACGAGCAGTACTTC. Translated, it gives CASSFIAETSGRPYEQYF.

CDR3 in amino acids: CASPPGQANANEKLFF. The DNA of the CDR3 is TGTGCCAGTCCGCCGGGACAGGCTAATGCTAATGAAAAACTGTTTTTT. The chain combines TRBV10-3 with TRBJ1-4, with 8 bases identical to TRBD1. The junction had 13 bases not matched to a gene; V was cut back by 10 bases and J by 3 bases. CDR3 length: 16 residues. Germline V gives CDR1 ENHRY, CDR2 SYGVKD.

The table lists this clone with a count of one. The chain links TRBV19 to TRBJ2-5; 11 bases fit TRBD2. Germline values: CDR1 LNHDA, CDR2 SQIVND (reference sequence). J was trimmed by 1 base and V by 6 bases; bases with no gene match: 7. The CDR3 contains 16 residues. The DNA of the CDR3 is TGTGCCAGTAGCGATCGACTAGCGGGGATCCAAGAGACCCAGTACTTC. It specifies CASSDRLAGIQETQYF.

The chain couples TRBV7-2 to TRBJ2-2; 8 bases align to TRBD2. J lost 5 bases, V lost 6 bases, and 14 bases had no gene match. The CDR3 covers 17 residues. Germline V gene sequence: CDR1 SGHTA, CDR2 FQGNSA. Written as DNA, the CDR3 is TGTGCCAGCAGGTCCTCCCAAGCGGGAGCTTGGACCGGGGAGCTGTTTTTT. The encoded protein is CASRSSQAGAWTGELFF.

The table lists this clone with a count of one. V gene TRBV27 combines with J gene TRBJ2-7; possibly TRBD2 for D (6 bases). Germline lookup yields CDR1 MNHEY and CDR2 SMNVEV (reference sequence). CDR3 length: 14 amino acids. Trimming took 4 bases from V and 0 from J, leaving 10 bases between them. CDR3 residues: CASSWGDSSYEQYF. The CDR3 coding sequence is TGTGCCAGCAGTTGGGGGGATTCCTCCTACGAGCAGTACTTC.

J is TRBJ1-1 and V is TRBV18; D is undetermined. The ends were cut back, 6 bases at V and 1 base at J, with 12 bases in the middle. Germline CDR1 and CDR2: KGHSH and LQKENI. This CDR3 contains 14 residues. CDR3 sequence reads: CASSASTENTEAFF. CDR3 nucleotide sequence: TGTGCCAGCTCGGCCTCAACAGAGAACACTGAAGCTTTCTTT.

This sequence joins TRBV6-2 or TRBV6-3 and TRBJ2-7; 8 positions match TRBD2. Trimming removed 6 bases from V and 0 bases from J; junction bases left unmatched: 4. The CDR3 loop spans 14 amino acids. Germline CDR1 and CDR2: MNHEY and SVGEGT. The CDR3 DNA reads as TGTGCCAGCAGCGTAGCGGGACACTCCTACGAGCAGTACTTC. Translating gives CASSVAGHSYEQYF.

The V call is TRBV27, the J call TRBJ2-1; TRBD2 matches at 7 bases. CDR1 and CDR2 (germline): MNHEY, SMNVEV (reference sequence). The CDR3 extends over 14 amino acids. After removal of 6 bases from V and 2 bases from J, the junction contained 4 bases not matched to a gene. The CDR3: CASRSGATYNEQFF. As DNA, the CDR3 is TGTGCCAGCAGAAGCGGGGCGACCTACAATGAGCAGTTCTTC.

The rearrangement links TRBV10-3 to TRBJ1-2, with no clear D. CDR1 is ENHRY and CDR2 is SYGVKD in the germline V gene. The CDR3 length is 12 residues. Deletions cut 10 bases from V and 1 base from J, with 10 bases between. CDR3 DNA: TGTGCCACCGGGTCTGATAACTATGGCTACACCTTC. This sequence encodes CATGSDNYGYTF.

As DNA, the CDR3 is TGCGCCAGCAGCACCACAGGGAGCAACACCATATATTTT. Translating gives CASSTTGSNTIYF. The rearrangement uses TRBV4-1 and TRBJ1-3; possibly TRBD1 for D (6 bases). V lost 5 bases and J lost 7, with 12 bases in between. This CDR3 has 13 amino acids. Germline V lookup: CDR1 MGHRA, CDR2 YSYEKL.

The chain employs TRBV11-3 and TRBJ2-1, with 9 bases lining up with TRBD2. Trimming removed 2 bases from V and 9 bases from J; junction bases left unmatched: 8. CDR1 is SGHNT, CDR2 YENEEA, per germline. The CDR3 totals 15 residues. The CDR3 DNA reads as TGTGCCAGCAGCTTAACTGCGGGAGGGCAGGGTGAGCAGTTCTTC. This encodes CASSLTAGGQGEQFF.

V is TRBV5-1 and J is TRBJ2-5; the D is unclear. This CDR3 contains 13 residues. With 0 bases removed from V and 2 bases from J, the gap between germline ends came to 5 bases. The germline V gene has CDR1 SGHRS and CDR2 YFSETQ. CDR3 sequence reads: CASSLAPQETQYF. CDR3 nucleotide sequence: TGCGCCAGCAGCTTGGCCCCACAAGAGACCCAGTACTTC.

The chain carries TRBV10-2 and TRBJ1-4; weak D call: TRBD1 (5 bases). CDR3 length: 18 amino acids. Germline V CDR1 and CDR2: WSHSY, SAAADI. V lost 8 bases to trimming and J lost 11 bases, with 33 bases between them. CDR3 bases: TGCGCCAGCTTGGGGACCGGGGACTACCGCCTCGGGGGGAAGAAACTGTTTTTT. The encoded protein is CASLGTGDYRLGGKKLFF.

This clone was recorded a few times. The V and J genes are TRBV19 and TRBJ1-2; TRBD1 aligns across 9 bases. Germline trimming cut 7 bases from V and 6 bases from J; bases unmatched to any gene: 12. The CDR3 is 15 amino acids. Germline values: CDR1 LNHDA, CDR2 SQIVND (reference sequence). This chain's CDR3 is CASTQPGTGRDGYTF. CDR3 nucleotides: TGTGCCAGTACCCAGCCCGGGACAGGGAGGGATGGCTACACCTTC.

This clone has a single count. The chain joins TRBV30 to TRBJ1-1, with no clear D. Germline CDR1 and CDR2: GTSNPN and SVGIG (reference sequence). The V end lost 4 bases, the J end lost 1 base, and 10 bases lay between the germline ends. The length of the CDR3 is 13 residues. The DNA of the CDR3 is TGTGCCTGGATGCGGCACCCGAACACTGAAGCTTTCTTT. This translates into CAWMRHPNTEAFF. Full variable domain (missing parts from reference TRBV30 and TRBJ1-1): SQTIHQWPATLVQPVGSPLSLECTVEGTSNPNLYWYRQAAGRGLQLLFYSVGIGQISSEVPQNLSASRPQDRQFILSSKKLLLSDSGFYLCAWMRHPNTEAFFGQGTRLTVV.

This chain uses TRBV5-1 with TRBJ2-1; a possible D gene is TRBD2 (5 bases). Trimming removed 4 bases from V and 5 bases from J, with 13 bases in between. The CDR3 has 14 amino acids. Germline loops: CDR1 SGHRS, CDR2 YFSETQ. The CDR3 nucleotides read TGCGCCAGCAGCAAACTCACTAGAGACAATGAGCAGTTCTTC. It codes for CASSKLTRDNEQFF. The full variable domain, rest sourced from reference TRBV5-1 and TRBJ2-1, is KAGVTQTPRYLIKTRGQQVTLSCSPISGHRSVSWYQQTPGQGLQFLFEYFSETQRNKGNFPGRFSGRQFSNSRSEMNVSTLELGDSALYLCASSKLTRDNEQFFGPGTRLTVL.